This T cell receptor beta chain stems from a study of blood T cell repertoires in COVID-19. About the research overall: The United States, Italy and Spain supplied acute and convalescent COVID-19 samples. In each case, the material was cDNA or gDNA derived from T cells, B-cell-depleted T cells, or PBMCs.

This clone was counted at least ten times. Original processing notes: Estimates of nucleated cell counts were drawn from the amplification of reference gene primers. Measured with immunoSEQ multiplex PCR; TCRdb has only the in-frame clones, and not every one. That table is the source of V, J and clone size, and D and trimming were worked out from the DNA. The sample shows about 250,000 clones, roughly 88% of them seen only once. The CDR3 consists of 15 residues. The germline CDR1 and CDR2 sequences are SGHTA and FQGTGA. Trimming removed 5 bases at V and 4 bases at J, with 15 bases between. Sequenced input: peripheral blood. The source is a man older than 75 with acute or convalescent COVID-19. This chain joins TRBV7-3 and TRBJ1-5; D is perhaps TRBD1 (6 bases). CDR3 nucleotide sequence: TGTGCCAGCAGCACTATCACAGGGAATAATCAGCCCCAGCATTTT. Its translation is CASSTITGNNQPQHF.